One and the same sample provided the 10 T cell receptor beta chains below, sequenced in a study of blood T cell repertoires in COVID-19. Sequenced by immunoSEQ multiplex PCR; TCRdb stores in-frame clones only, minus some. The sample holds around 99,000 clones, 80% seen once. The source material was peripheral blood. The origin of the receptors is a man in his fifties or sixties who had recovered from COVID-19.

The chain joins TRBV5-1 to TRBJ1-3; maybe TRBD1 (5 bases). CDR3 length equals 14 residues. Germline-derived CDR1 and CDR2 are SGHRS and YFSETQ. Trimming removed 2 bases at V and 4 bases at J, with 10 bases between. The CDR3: CASSLGQGGNTIYF. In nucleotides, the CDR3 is TGCGCCAGCAGCTTAGGGCAGGGAGGAAACACCATATATTTT.

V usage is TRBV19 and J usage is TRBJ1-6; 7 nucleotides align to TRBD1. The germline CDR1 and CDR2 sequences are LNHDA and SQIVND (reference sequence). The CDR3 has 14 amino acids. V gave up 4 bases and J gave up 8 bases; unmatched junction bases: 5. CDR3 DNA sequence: TGTGCCAGTAGTACAAATACAGGGGATTCACCCCTCCACTTT. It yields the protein CASSTNTGDSPLHF.

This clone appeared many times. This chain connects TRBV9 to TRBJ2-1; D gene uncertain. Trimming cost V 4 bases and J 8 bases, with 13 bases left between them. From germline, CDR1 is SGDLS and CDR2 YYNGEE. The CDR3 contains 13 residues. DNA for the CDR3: TGTGCCAGCAGCCCGCGGCTGAAGCATGAGCAGTTCTTC. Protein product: CASSPRLKHEQFF.

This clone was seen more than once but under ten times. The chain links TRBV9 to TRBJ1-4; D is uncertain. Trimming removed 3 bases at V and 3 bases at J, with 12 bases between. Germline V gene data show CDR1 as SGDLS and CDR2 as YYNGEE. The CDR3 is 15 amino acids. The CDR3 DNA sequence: TGTGCCAGCAGCGCTTGGAGCGGTCCTAATGAAAAACTGTTTTTT. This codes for CASSAWSGPNEKLFF.

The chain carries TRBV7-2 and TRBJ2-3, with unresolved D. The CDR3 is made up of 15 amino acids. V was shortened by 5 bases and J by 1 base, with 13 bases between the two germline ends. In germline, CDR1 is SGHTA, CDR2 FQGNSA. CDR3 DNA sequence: TGTGCCAGCAGCCCCCCCGTGAGCCGCACAGATACGCAGTATTTT. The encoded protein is CASSPPVSRTDTQYF. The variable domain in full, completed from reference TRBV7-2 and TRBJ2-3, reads GAGVSQSPSNKVTEKGKDVELRCDPISGHTALYWYRQSLGQGLEFLIYFQGNSAPDKSGLPSDRFSAERTGGSVSTLTIQRTQQEDSAVYLCASSPPVSRTDTQYFGPGTRLTVL.

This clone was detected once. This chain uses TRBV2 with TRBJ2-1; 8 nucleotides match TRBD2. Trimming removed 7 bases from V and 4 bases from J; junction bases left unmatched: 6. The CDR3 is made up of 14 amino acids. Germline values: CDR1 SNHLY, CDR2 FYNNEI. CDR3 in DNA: TGTGCCAGCATAGCGGTAGCGGGATACAATGAGCAGTTCTTC. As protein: CASIAVAGYNEQFF.

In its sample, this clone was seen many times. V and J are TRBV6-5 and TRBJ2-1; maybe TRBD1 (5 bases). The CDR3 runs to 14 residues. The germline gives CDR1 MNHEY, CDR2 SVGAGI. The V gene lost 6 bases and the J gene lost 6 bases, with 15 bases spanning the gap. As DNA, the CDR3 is TGTGCCAGCAGCTTCAGGGATCACCTCAATGAGCAGTTCTTC. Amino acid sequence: CASSFRDHLNEQFF.

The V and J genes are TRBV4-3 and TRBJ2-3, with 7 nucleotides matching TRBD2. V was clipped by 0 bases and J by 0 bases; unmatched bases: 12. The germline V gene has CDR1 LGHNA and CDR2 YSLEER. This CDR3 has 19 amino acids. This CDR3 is CASSQEGGSSSMSTDTQYF. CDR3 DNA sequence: TGCGCCAGCAGCCAAGAGGGCGGGAGTAGTAGTATGAGCACAGATACGCAGTATTTT.

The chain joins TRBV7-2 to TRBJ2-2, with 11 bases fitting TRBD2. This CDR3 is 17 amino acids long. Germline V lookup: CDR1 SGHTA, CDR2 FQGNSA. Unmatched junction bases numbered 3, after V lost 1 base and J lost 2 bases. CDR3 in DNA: TGTGCCAGCAGCTTAGTCGGGACTAGCGGCAACACCGGGGAGCTGTTTTTT. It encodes CASSLVGTSGNTGELFF.

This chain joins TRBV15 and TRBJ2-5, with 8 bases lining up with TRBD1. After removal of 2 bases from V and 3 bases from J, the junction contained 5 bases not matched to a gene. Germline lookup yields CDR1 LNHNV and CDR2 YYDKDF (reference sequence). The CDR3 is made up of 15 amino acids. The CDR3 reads CATSRRTTGEETQYF. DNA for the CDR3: TGTGCCACCAGCAGACGAACGACAGGGGAAGAGACCCAGTACTTC.